A single sample gave rise to the 18 T cell receptor beta chains below, sequenced in a study of cytomegalovirus exposure and HLA in healthy donors. PCR primers comprised 60 Vbeta and 13 Jbeta primers. Sequenced by immunoSEQ multiplex PCR; TCRdb stores in-frame clones only, minus some. Here the sample spans hundreds of thousands of clones, approximately 80% being singletons. Sample: PBMCs. These receptors were taken from a woman aged 40 to 50 in good health and CMV-seronegative.

The chain combines TRBV25-1 with TRBJ1-5; possible D gene TRBD1, 6 bases. Trimming stripped 4 bases from V and 4 bases from J, with 11 bases between. Germline assignment: CDR1 MGHDK and CDR2 SYGVNS. The CDR3 runs 14 residues. For the CDR3, the DNA is TGTGCCAGCAGTGTAGGGGGGGCTAATCAGCCCCAGCATTTT. Its protein product is CASSVGGANQPQHF.

The chain uses TRBV4-3 and TRBJ2-2; D is uncertain. The CDR3 loop spans 14 amino acids. In germline, CDR1 is LGHNA, CDR2 YSLEER. The V end lost 0 bases, the J end lost 4 bases, and 6 bases lay between the germline ends. CDR3 loop: CASSQDPFTGELFF. The CDR3 DNA reads TGCGCCAGCAGCCAAGACCCCTTCACCGGGGAGCTGTTTTTT.

The chain links TRBV18 to TRBJ1-4; D is unresolved. The V gene's germline CDR1 is KGHSH and CDR2 LQKENI. Trimming stripped 3 bases from V and 0 bases from J, with 8 bases between. CDR3 size: 15 residues. The CDR3 here is CASSPAQTTNEKLFF. CDR3 nucleotides: TGTGCCAGCTCACCGGCTCAGACAACTAATGAAAAACTGTTTTTT.

This clone showed up just once. This chain joins TRBV13 and TRBJ2-7, with 8 positions matching TRBD1. Trimming removed 6 bases from V and 2 bases from J; junction bases left unmatched: 6. This CDR3 has 14 residues. Germline V gene sequence: CDR1 PRHDT, CDR2 FYEKMQ (reference sequence). CDR3 DNA sequence: TGTGCCAGCAGACAAACAGGGGGGACCTACGAGCAGTACTTC. Translation: CASRQTGGTYEQYF. Using reference TRBV13 and TRBJ2-7 for the parts outside the CDR3, the full variable domain is AAGVIQSPRHLIKEKRETATLKCYPIPRHDTVYWYQQGPGQDPQFLISFYEKMQSDKGSIPDRFSAQQFSDYHSELNMSSLELGDSALYFCASRQTGGTYEQYFGPGTRLTVT.

The chain joins TRBV4-1 to TRBJ1-6; 8 bases are shared with TRBD1. The CDR3 extends over 14 amino acids. Per germline, CDR1 MGHRA and CDR2 YSYEKL. The trim removed 6 bases at V and 9 bases at J, leaving 7 bases unmatched. CDR3 amino acids: CASRKTGVTSPLHF. The CDR3 DNA follows: TGCGCCAGCAGAAAGACAGGGGTCACTTCACCCCTCCACTTT.

The rearrangement uses TRBV30 and TRBJ2-7; 9 positions match TRBD1. Per germline, CDR1 GTSNPN and CDR2 SVGIG (reference sequence). V was clipped by 4 bases and J by 8 bases; unmatched bases: 9. The CDR3 covers 13 residues. The CDR3 sequence is CAWTTGQGKKQYF. Here the CDR3 DNA reads TGTGCCTGGACGACGGGACAGGGAAAAAAGCAGTACTTC.

This clone was counted between two and nine times. V gene TRBV5-6 combines with J gene TRBJ2-5; TRBD1 agrees at 11 bases. V was clipped by 3 bases and J by 3 bases; unmatched bases: 7. Germline assignment: CDR1 SGHDT and CDR2 YYEEEE. The CDR3 totals 16 residues. The CDR3 spells CASSSTGTGGEETQYF. DNA for the CDR3: TGTGCCAGCAGCTCGACCGGGACAGGGGGGGAAGAGACCCAGTACTTC.

The J gene is TRBJ2-6, the V gene TRBV7-3; no definite D call. This CDR3 has 15 amino acids. Germline V gives CDR1 SGHTA, CDR2 FQGTGA. The germline V and J ends were trimmed by 2 bases and 1 base, with 6 bases remaining between them. The chain's CDR3 is CASSLQVSGANVLTF. In DNA form, the CDR3 reads TGTGCCAGCAGCTTACAGGTTTCTGGGGCCAACGTCCTGACTTTC.

This clone was seen more than once but under ten times. The chain is built from TRBV7-9 and TRBJ2-1; 7 bases agree with TRBD2. There are 14 residues in the CDR3. The germline V gene encodes CDR1 SEHNR and CDR2 FQNEAQ (reference sequence). V was clipped by 1 base and J by 4 bases; unmatched bases: 1. CDR3: CASSLVRGYNEQFF. The CDR3 DNA reads as TGTGCCAGCAGCTTAGTGCGGGGGTACAATGAGCAGTTCTTC.

This clone has more than one count but fewer than ten. The sample carries other DNA sequences with the same CDR3. The V and J genes are TRBV6-5 and TRBJ2-1; tentative D call: TRBD1 (5 bases). The V end was cut by 0 bases, the J end by 4 bases, with 7 bases between. This CDR3 region has 14 residues. From germline, CDR1 is MNHEY and CDR2 SVGAGI. CDR3 protein: CASSYSRVYNEQFF. DNA for the CDR3: TGTGCCAGCAGTTACTCCAGGGTGTACAATGAGCAGTTCTTC.

The CDR3 DNA follows: TGCGCCAGCAGCTTGGATGGGACAGGGGGCGACGGCTACACCTTC. Encoded protein: CASSLDGTGGDGYTF. The chain is built from TRBV5-1 and TRBJ1-2, with TRBD1 matching 12 bases. The CDR3 has 15 amino acids. Germline V gives CDR1 SGHRS, CDR2 YFSETQ. After removal of 0 bases from V and 8 bases from J, the junction contained 5 bases not matched to a gene.

This clone appeared a single time. This chain uses TRBV6-6 with TRBJ1-4; TRBD1 aligns across 10 bases. The CDR3 contains 15 residues. Germline V gives CDR1 MNHNY, CDR2 SVGAGI (reference sequence). Trimming took 6 bases from V and 6 from J; bases not matched to a gene: 7. The CDR3 region is CASSSRGTGDEKLFF. As DNA, the CDR3 is TGTGCCAGCAGCTCTAGGGGGACAGGGGATGAAAAACTGTTTTTT.

A single count supports this clone. The rearrangement links TRBV4-1 to TRBJ2-1, with D possibly matching TRBD2 (6 bases). V was cut by 0 bases and J by 6 bases, with 9 bases left in between. Germline lookup yields CDR1 MGHRA and CDR2 YSYEKL. This CDR3 is 14 amino acids long. The CDR3 DNA is TGCGCCAGCAGCCAAGAGCGGACTACCAATGAGCAGTTCTTC. Translated: CASSQERTTNEQFF.

V and J are TRBV15 and TRBJ2-2, with 7 bases aligning to TRBD2. This CDR3 is built from 16 residues. The germline V gene encodes CDR1 LNHNV and CDR2 YYDKDF (reference sequence). Unmatched junction bases numbered 15, after V lost 5 bases and J lost 9 bases. The CDR3 sequence: CATSPGREGNRRELFF. Written as DNA, the CDR3 is TGTGCCACCAGCCCAGGGAGGGAGGGGAATCGCCGGGAGCTGTTTTTT.

This clone was counted a single time. J is TRBJ1-1 and V is TRBV5-4; D is ambiguous. The length of the CDR3 is 14 residues. Germline V gene data show CDR1 as SGHNT and CDR2 as YYREEE (reference sequence). Trimming pared 4 bases from V and 0 bases from J, leaving 10 bases between. In DNA form, the CDR3 reads TGTGCCAGCAGCGCAAAGACTGTGAACACTGAAGCTTTCTTT. It encodes CASSAKTVNTEAFF.

The count of this clone is one. This chain connects TRBV25-1 to TRBJ1-6, with no clear D. This CDR3 spans 14 amino acids. The germline V gene encodes CDR1 MGHDK and CDR2 SYGVNS. The V and J ends lost 4 bases and 8 bases respectively, with 12 bases between them. The CDR3 region is CASSATGFDSPLHF. DNA of the CDR3: TGTGCCAGCAGTGCTACCGGGTTTGATTCACCCCTCCACTTT.

About this clone itself: The sample has other DNA sequences that encode this CDR3 too. The chain carries TRBV5-1 and TRBJ2-7, with 11 bases aligning to TRBD1. This CDR3 spans 15 amino acids. Germline CDR1 is SGHRS and CDR2 is YFSETQ. J gave up 2 bases and V 4 bases, and 5 bases lay outside the gene matches. DNA of the CDR3: TGCGCCAGCAGCACCGGGACAGGGGGTCCCTACGAGCAGTACTTC. Amino acids: CASSTGTGGPYEQYF.

This chain links TRBV11-3 with TRBJ2-4; no clear D gene. From germline, CDR1 is SGHNT and CDR2 YENEEA. Between the trimmed V and J ends, which lost 1 base and 9 bases, there was a span of 13 bases. This CDR3 has 14 amino acids. The CDR3 protein is CASSLVRSSSIQYF. CDR3 coding DNA: TGTGCCAGCAGCTTAGTACGCTCCTCCAGCATTCAGTACTTC.